The clone carrying this T cell receptor beta chain has ten or more counts. Its antigen remains unknown. These data are taken from a study of glioma-infiltrating T cells. The iRepertoire nested amplicon-rescue multiplex PCR amplified TCR alpha and beta CDR3s from RNA. Tissue mRNA or PBMC total RNA, roughly 95-400 ng, went into one-step reverse transcription and amplification. TCRdb itself ran the multiplex PCR reads through MiXCR, one entry per CDR3 protein. The top ten hold around two fifths of the sample, which has tens of thousands of distinct CDR3 sequences, roughly 40% seen once. Whole-study findings and limits: Only very few CDR3 sequences appeared in both tissue and blood. Above-expected tissue-blood divergence occurred in all gliomas, most in low-grade ones.

The sample comprised glioma tissue, nonneoplastic brain tissue, or PBMCs (not recorded which). The source of this sequence is a human donor with low-grade glioma or glioblastoma, undergoing nonglioma brain surgery, or in good health (not recorded which).

Here the CDR3 DNA reads TGTGCCAGTAGTAGGTGGACCTCTGGAAACACCATATATTTT. It is translated as CASSRWTSGNTIYF. The V gene is TRBV19, the J gene TRBJ1-3, with D unresolved. V was clipped by 4 bases and J by 0 bases, with 7 bases between them. CDR1 and CDR2 (germline): LNHDA, SQIVND (reference sequence). The CDR3 covers 14 residues.